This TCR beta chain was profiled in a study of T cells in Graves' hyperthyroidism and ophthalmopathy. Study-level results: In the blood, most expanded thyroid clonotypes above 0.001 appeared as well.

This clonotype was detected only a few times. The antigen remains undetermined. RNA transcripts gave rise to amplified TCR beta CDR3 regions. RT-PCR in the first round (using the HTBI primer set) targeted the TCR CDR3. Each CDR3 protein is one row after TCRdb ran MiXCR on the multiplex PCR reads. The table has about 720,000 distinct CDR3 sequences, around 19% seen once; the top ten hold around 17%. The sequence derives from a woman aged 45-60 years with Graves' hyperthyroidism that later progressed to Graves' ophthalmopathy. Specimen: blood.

CDR3 protein: CASSVGVYQETQYF. The CDR3 DNA reads as TGTGCCAGCAGCGTGGGGGTATACCAAGAGACCCAGTACTTC. This chain joins TRBV9 and TRBJ2-5, with D perhaps assigned TRBD1 or TRBD2 (5 bases each). CDR1 and CDR2 (germline): SGDLS, YYNGEE. V lost 2 bases and J 0 bases, leaving 8 bases between the germline ends. The CDR3 sequence is 14 residues long.